The sequence of this T cell receptor (beta chain) was determined in a study of blood T cell repertoires in COVID-19. About the research overall: Whether acute or convalescent, the COVID-19 samples came from the United States, Italy and Spain.

CDR1 MNHNY and CDR2 SVGAGI come from the germline V gene (reference sequence). The CDR3 totals 12 residues. With 4 bases removed from V and 4 bases from J, the gap between germline ends came to 4 bases. Sequencing used immunoSEQ multiplex PCR; TCRdb keeps in-frame clones, though not all of them. The sample gives some 90,000 clones, roughly 82% of which show up once; approximately 10% is in the top ten. The material sequenced was peripheral blood. The sequence was obtained from a man aged 65 to 85 with active or convalescent COVID-19. The rearrangement links TRBV6-6 to TRBJ2-2; D is uncertain. CDR3 DNA: TGTGCCAGCAGTTTCCTCACCGGGGAGCTGTTTTTT. Amino acids: CASSFLTGELFF.